This T cell receptor beta chain was captured by sequencing in a study of shared clonotypes between healthy human individuals. Study overall: Three CD4 naive, three CD4 memory, two CD8 naive and one CD8 memory plate were used per donor. Whole-study results and caveats: Sharing across a few donors was seen in about 5% of naive CD4 clonotypes.

On this clone itself: Its antigen is not known. At the DNA level, this CDR3 is encoded by other sequences in the same sample as well.

The V segment lost 5 bases and the J segment 7 bases; nucleotides outside the gene matches: 9. The CDR3 loop spans 15 amino acids. Germline V gives CDR1 SGHTA, CDR2 FQGNSA. Sorted subsets were amplified in replicate PCRs using 200 to 250 ng DNA, 25,000 to 30,000 T cell genomes. This table comes from immunoSEQ multiplex PCR, and its TCRdb copy is limited to in-frame clones, with some not included. The sample records about 980,000 clones, over 75% being singletons. The source material was memory CD4+ T cells sorted from blood. The subset here: CD45RA-negative fraction. The origin of this receptor is a man aged 18 to 29 in good health. The chain employs TRBV7-2 and TRBJ2-1, with TRBD1 matching 9 bases. The CDR3 spells CASSLRQGVRNEQFF. The CDR3 DNA follows: TGTGCCAGCAGCCTCAGACAGGGGGTAAGGAATGAGCAGTTCTTC.